This T cell receptor beta chain emerged from a study of blood T cell repertoires in COVID-19 (dated by TCRdb to about 2020). General notes on the study: The collaborator samples originated in the United States, Italy and Spain and spanned the acute and convalescent phases of COVID-19. Samples were obtained from the ongoing ImmuneRACE study (first 160 participants) and from over 1,000 subjects provided by 6 global collaborators. The repertoires were made available in a free public database intended to serve as a resource for research on the immune response to SARS-CoV-2. Deeply sampled blood TCRbeta repertoires from subjects exposed to, actively infected with, or recovered from COVID-19 were included in the dataset. The sample metadata nearly always contained a de-identified subject ID, COVID-19 status, age in years and sex. The prospective study material was composed of cDNA or gDNA derived from T cells, B-cell-depleted T cells, or PBMCs. Where HLA class I and class II types were available, the types were taken from metadata supplied by the sample provider, not from assay-based typing. The research as a whole found: The quantity of clinical and demographic metadata differed by source and by participant and was supplied without curation.

TCRbeta CDR3 regions were amplified from genomic DNA by means of the immunoSEQ Assay, a bias-controlled multiplex PCR. In the source study's methods: Nucleated cell counts per sample were estimated from amplification of reference gene primers within the assay. To quantify the absolute abundance of each unique TCRbeta CDR3 rearrangement, sequence reads were collapsed and filtered. For each sample, productive Simpson clonality was calculated by taking the square root of Simpson's diversity index across productive rearrangements. TCRdb re-hosts the immuneACCESS table, in-frame sequences only. Its copies lack some clones; in the studies checked, an unresolved V gene accounts for under half of them, and the cause for the rest is not known. V and J calls and clone size are those listed in that table; D and trimming were worked out from the DNA. Here the sample has about 63,000 clones; under 85% occur a single time. The ten largest clones capture 28% of the sample.

Collaborating institutions collected whole blood in K2EDTA tubes following their own protocols. For TCRbeta analysis, collaborators shipped samples in one of three forms: frozen whole blood, isolated PBMCs, or DNA extracted from either of those sample types. In the case of this clone: What this receptor recognizes is not known. Qualities for individual bases were not recorded, and no much larger clone is one base off.

The receptor was isolated from a woman older than 75 with acute or convalescent COVID-19. Sample: peripheral blood.

CDR3 protein: CASSQLGRTRYGYTF. The DNA sequence reads TGCGCCAGCAGCCAACTGGGGCGGACGCGCTATGGCTACACCTTC. The sequence joins TRBV4-3 to TRBJ1-2; a weak D assignment points to TRBD1 (5 bases agree). Measured from the cysteine to the phenylalanine, the CDR3 is 15 residues long. Left in the record is the CDR3 DNA by itself, 45 bases read in frame from the first base. CDR1 and CDR2 (LGHNA, YSLEER) derive from the germline V gene. The V end loses 2 bases and the J end loses 4 bases, and a stretch of 14 bases separates them.